The clone carrying this T cell receptor (beta chain) was counted at least ten times. This record belongs to a study of response to subunit inactivated influenza vaccine. A single record per CDR3 protein comes from TCRdb applying MiXCR to the RT-PCR reads. The repertoire holds 560,000 or so distinct CDR3 sequences, with approximately 7.6% as singletons. The germline gives CDR1 SGHRS, CDR2 YFSETQ. Trimming took 2 bases from V and 6 from J; bases not matched to a gene: 4. This CDR3 region has 13 residues. This rearrangement joins TRBV5-1 to TRBJ1-1; 7 bases are shared with TRBD1. The TCR sequence derives from a man aged 45-69 years who received an inactivated influenza vaccine. The source material was PBMCs from blood, sampled less than 30 months after vaccination. This chain's CDR3 is CASSFQGGAEAFF. In nucleotides, the CDR3 is TGCGCCAGCAGCTTCCAGGGGGGGGCTGAAGCTTTCTTT.